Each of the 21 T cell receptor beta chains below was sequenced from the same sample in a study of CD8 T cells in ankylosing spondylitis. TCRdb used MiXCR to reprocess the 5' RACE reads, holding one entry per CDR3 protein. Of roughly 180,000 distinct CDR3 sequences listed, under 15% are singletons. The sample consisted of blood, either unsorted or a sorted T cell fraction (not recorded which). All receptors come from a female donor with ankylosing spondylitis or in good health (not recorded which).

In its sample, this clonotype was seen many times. This CDR3 is CATGRDRGSQPQHF. CDR3 DNA sequence: TGTGCCACGGGACGAGACAGGGGGTCTCAGCCCCAGCATTTT. The chain couples TRBV6-1 to TRBJ1-5; TRBD1 matches at 9 bases. Trimming removed 10 bases from V and 6 bases from J; junction bases left unmatched: 10. Germline V gene data show CDR1 as MNHNS and CDR2 as SASEGT. The CDR3 is 14 amino acids.

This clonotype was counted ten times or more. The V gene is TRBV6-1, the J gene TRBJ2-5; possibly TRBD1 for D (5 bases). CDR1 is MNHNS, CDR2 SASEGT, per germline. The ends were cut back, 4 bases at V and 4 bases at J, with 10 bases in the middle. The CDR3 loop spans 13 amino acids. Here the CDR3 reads CASSAIQGETQYF. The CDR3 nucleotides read TGTGCCAGCAGTGCGATTCAGGGAGAGACCCAGTACTTC.

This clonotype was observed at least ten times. CDR3 in DNA: TGCAGCGTTTTCTCGGGCGGGAGGTCCTACGAGCAGTACTTC. This sequence encodes CSVFSGGRSYEQYF. The chain couples TRBV29-1 to TRBJ2-7, with 8 bases that match TRBD2. There are 14 residues in the CDR3. V shed 5 bases, J shed 1 base, and the junction held 7 bases outside the gene matches. Germline V gene data show CDR1 as SQVTM and CDR2 as ANQGSEA.

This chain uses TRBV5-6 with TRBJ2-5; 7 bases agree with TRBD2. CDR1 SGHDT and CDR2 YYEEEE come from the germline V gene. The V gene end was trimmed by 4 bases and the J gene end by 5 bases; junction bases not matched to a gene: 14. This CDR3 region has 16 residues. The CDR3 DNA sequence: TGTGCCAGCAGCAAAGCCGGGAGGCTCGGGGGGGAGACCCAGTACTTC. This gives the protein CASSKAGRLGGETQYF.

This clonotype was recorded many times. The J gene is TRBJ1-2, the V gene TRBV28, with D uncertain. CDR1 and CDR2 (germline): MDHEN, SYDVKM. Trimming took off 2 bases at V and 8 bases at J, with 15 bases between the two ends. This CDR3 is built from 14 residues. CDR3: CASSLVEVARGYTF. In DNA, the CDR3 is TGTGCCAGCAGTTTAGTTGAGGTGGCGAGGGGCTACACCTTC.

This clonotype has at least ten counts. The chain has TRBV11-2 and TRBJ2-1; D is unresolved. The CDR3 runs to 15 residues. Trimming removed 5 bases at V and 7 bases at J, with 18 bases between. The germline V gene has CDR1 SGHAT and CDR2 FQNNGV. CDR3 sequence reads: CASSPFPSAANEQFF. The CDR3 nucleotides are TGTGCCAGCAGCCCCTTCCCCAGCGCCGCTAATGAGCAGTTCTTC.

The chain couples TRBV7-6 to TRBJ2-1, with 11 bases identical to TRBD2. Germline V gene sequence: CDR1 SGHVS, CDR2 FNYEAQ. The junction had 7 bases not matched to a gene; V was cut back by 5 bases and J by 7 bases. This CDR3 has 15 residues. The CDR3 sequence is CASSPISGRVNEQFF. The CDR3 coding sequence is TGTGCCAGCAGCCCGATTAGCGGGAGGGTTAATGAGCAGTTCTTC.

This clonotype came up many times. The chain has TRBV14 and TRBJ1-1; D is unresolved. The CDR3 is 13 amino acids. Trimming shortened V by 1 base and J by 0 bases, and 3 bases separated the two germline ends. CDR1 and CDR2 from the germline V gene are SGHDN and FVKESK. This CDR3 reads CASSQGVNTEAFF. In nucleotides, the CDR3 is TGTGCCAGCAGCCAAGGGGTGAACACTGAAGCTTTCTTT.

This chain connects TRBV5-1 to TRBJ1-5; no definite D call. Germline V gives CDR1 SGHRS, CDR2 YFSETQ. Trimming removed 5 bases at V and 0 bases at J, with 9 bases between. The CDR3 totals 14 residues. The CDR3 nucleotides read TGCGCCAGCAGGGAAGGAGATAGCAATCAGCCCCAGCATTTT. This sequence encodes CASREGDSNQPQHF.

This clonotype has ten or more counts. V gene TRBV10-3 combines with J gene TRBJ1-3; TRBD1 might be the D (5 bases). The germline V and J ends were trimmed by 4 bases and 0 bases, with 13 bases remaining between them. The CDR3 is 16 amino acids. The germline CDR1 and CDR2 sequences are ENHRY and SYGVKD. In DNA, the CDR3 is TGTGCCATCAGTGTATTGGGACGTTCCTCTGGAAACACCATATATTTT. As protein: CAISVLGRSSGNTIYF.

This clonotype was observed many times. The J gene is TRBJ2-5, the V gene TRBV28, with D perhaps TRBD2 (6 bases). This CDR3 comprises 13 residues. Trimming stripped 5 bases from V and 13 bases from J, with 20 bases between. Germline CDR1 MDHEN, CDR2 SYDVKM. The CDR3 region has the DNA TGTGCCAGCAGTCCTCCTATTCACGGGGGTGGGTACTTC. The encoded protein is CASSPPIHGGGYF.

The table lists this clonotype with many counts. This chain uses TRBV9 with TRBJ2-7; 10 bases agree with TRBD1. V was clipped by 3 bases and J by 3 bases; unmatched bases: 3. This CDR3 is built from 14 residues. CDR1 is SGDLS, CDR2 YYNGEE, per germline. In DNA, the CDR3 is TGTGCCAGCAGCGCGGGACAGGGGCACTACGAGCAGTACTTC. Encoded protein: CASSAGQGHYEQYF.

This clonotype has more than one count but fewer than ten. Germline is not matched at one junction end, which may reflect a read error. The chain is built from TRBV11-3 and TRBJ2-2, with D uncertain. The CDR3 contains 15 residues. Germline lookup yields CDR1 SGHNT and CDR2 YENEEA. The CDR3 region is CASSLDLSTSGELFF. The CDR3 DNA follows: TGTGCCAGCAGCCTAGACCTCTCGACATCCGGGGAGCTGTTTTTT. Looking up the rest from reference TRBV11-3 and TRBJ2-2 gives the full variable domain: EAGVVQSPRYKIIEKKQPVAFWCNPISGHNTLYWYLQNLGQGPELLIRYENEEAVDDSQLPKDRFSAERLKGVDSTLKIQPAELGDSAVYLCASSLDLSTSGELFFGEGSRLTVL.

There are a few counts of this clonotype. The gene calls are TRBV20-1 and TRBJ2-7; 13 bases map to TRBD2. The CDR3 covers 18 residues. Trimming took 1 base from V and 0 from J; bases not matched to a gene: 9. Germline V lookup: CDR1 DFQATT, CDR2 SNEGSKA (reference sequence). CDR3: CSARVALAGGPPSYEQYF. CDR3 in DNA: TGCAGTGCTAGAGTGGCACTAGCGGGAGGGCCCCCCTCCTACGAGCAGTACTTC.

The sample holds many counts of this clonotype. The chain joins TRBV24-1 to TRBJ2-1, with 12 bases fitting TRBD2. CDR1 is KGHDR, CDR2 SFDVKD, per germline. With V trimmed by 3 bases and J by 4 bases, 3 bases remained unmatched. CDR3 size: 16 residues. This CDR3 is CATSDALAGGYNEQFF. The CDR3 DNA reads TGTGCCACCAGTGATGCCCTAGCGGGAGGGTACAATGAGCAGTTCTTC.

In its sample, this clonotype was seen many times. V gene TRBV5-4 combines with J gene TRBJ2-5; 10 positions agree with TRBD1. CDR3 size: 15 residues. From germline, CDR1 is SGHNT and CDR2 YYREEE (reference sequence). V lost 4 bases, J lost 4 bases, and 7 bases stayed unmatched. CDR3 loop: CASSNRQGAGETQYF. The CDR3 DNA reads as TGTGCCAGCAGCAACCGACAGGGGGCGGGAGAGACCCAGTACTTC.

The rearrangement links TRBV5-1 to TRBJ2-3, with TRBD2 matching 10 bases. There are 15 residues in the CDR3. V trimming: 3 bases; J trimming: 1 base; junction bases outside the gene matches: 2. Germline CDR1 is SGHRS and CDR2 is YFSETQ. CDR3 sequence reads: CASSYGTSGTDTQYF. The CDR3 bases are TGCGCCAGCAGCTACGGGACTAGCGGCACAGATACGCAGTATTTT.

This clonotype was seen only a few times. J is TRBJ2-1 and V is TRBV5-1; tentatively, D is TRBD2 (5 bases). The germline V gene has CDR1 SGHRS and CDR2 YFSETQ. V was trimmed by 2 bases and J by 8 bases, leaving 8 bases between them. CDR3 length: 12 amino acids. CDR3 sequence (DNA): TGCGCCAGCAGCTTTCCCGGGGATGAGCAGTTCTTC. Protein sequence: CASSFPGDEQFF.

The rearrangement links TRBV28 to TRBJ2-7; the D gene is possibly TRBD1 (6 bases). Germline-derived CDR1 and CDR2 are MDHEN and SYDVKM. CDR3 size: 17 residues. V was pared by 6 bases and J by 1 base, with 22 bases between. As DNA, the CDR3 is TGTGCCAGCAGCCCGCTATCATGGGGGCAGGGTTCCTACGAGCAGTACTTC. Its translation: CASSPLSWGQGSYEQYF.

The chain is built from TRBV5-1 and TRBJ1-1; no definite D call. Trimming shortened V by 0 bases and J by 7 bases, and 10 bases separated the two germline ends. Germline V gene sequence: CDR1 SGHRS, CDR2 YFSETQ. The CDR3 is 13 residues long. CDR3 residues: CASSLGTANEAFF. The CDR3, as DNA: TGCGCCAGCAGCTTGGGGACGGCCAATGAAGCTTTCTTT.

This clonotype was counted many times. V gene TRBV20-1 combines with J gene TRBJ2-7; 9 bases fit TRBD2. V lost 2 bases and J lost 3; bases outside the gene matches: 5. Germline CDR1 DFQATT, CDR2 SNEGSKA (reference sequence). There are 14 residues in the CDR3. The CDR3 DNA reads TGCAGTGCTAGACCGACTAGCGGAGACTACGAGCAGTACTTC. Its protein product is CSARPTSGDYEQYF.